The rows below give T cell receptor beta chains drawn from one sample of a study of T-cell reconstitution after alpha-beta-depleted transplantation in children. TCRdb fed the PCR reads into MiXCR, producing one record per CDR3 protein. In the table there are some 500,000 distinct CDR3 sequences, about 16% of which are singletons. Specimen: PBMCs from the stem cell graft donor, collected from the stem cell graft. The receptors were gathered from a human donor who donated a stem cell graft to a child with acute lymphoblastic leukemia. CDR3s include the opening cysteine and the closing phenylalanine or tryptophan. The order of the fields is J gene, V gene, clone size, D gene, CDR3 protein, CDR3 DNA. A D gene is named only where the DNA matches it firmly. Clone size, where shown, is once, few, many, or a class for clones that have expanded.

TRBJ2-7,TRBV12-3/TRBV12-4,.,.,CASSLRAPGVSYEQYF,TGTGCCAGCAGTTTACGAGCACCGGGAGTGTCCTACGAGCAGTACTTC
TRBJ2-2,TRBV5-1,few,.,CASSLDGGGGELFF,TGCGCCAGCAGCTTGGATGGGGGCGGCGGGGAGCTGTTTTTT
TRBJ2-7,TRBV6-1,many,TRBD2,CASSPGLAGPYEQYF,TGTGCCAGCAGCCCGGGACTAGCGGGGCCCTACGAGCAGTACTTC
TRBJ2-7,TRBV19,.,TRBD2,CASMGTGGRGEQYF,TGTGCCAGTATGGGGACTGGCGGGAGAGGTGAGCAGTACTTC
TRBJ2-4,TRBV12-3/TRBV12-4,.,.,CASSPTGRVGIQYF,TGTGCCAGCAGTCCGACAGGGAGGGTTGGCATTCAGTACTTC
TRBJ2-7,TRBV2,.,TRBD2,CASRPGLAGVGRTYEQYF,TGTGCCAGCAGACCGGGACTAGCGGGAGTGGGGCGTACCTACGAGCAGTACTTC
TRBJ2-5,TRBV15,.,TRBD1,CATSRDAGGQETQYF,TGTGCCACCAGCAGAGATGCAGGGGGCCAGGAGACCCAGTACTTC
TRBJ2-1,TRBV12-3/TRBV12-4,.,.,CASSLTQNEQFF,TGTGCCAGCAGTTTGACCCAGAATGAGCAGTTCTTC
TRBJ2-7,TRBV20-1,few,.,CSARSGTGFYEQYF,TGCAGTGCTAGAAGCGGGACAGGCTTCTACGAGCAGTACTTC
TRBJ2-5,TRBV7-8,many,.,CASSLRAPETQYF,TGTGCCAGCAGCCTCAGGGCCCCGGAGACCCAGTACTTC
TRBJ2-7,TRBV20-1,few,TRBD2,CSARGGTPSGEQYF,TGCAGTGCTAGGGGGGGGACTCCCTCCGGCGAGCAGTACTTC
TRBJ1-2,TRBV6-1,.,.,CASNPLRVYLYGYTF,TGTGCCAGCAACCCTTTAAGGGTCTATCTCTATGGCTACACCTTC
TRBJ2-1,TRBV14,few,.,CASSQASQVLSSYNEQFF,TGTGCCAGCAGCCAAGCATCACAGGTCTTGAGCTCCTACAATGAGCAGTTCTTC
TRBJ1-2,TRBV28,few,.,CASRAGPSYGYTF,TGTGCCAGCAGGGCGGGACCGAGCTATGGCTACACCTTC
TRBJ2-7,TRBV5-5,.,TRBD2,CASSLGLAVRLHF,TGTGCCAGCAGCTTGGGACTAGCCGTTCGCCTACACTTC
TRBJ1-1,TRBV5-1,few,.,CASSLEFTEAFF,TGCGCCAGCAGCTTGGAATTCACTGAAGCTTTCTTT
TRBJ1-2,TRBV5-5,few,.,CASSLAGRANYGYTF,TGTGCCAGCAGCTTGGCTGGCAGGGCTAACTATGGCTACACCTTC
TRBJ1-1,TRBV5-1,few,TRBD1,CASSLGQGMYTEAFF,TGCGCCAGCAGCTTGGGACAGGGGATGTACACTGAAGCTTTCTTT
TRBJ2-3,TRBV7-3,few,.,CASSDPTGSTDTQYF,TGTGCCAGCAGCGACCCCACAGGGAGCACAGATACGCAGTATTTT
TRBJ2-7,TRBV29-1,many,.,CSVVIPPGRNYEQYF,TGCAGCGTTGTCATACCTCCGGGACGAAACTACGAGCAGTACTTC
TRBJ1-1,TRBV6-1,.,.,CASRGGPQGQAFF,TGTGCCAGCAGGGGGGGGCCTCAGGGCCAAGCTTTCTTT
TRBJ2-1,TRBV20-1,few,TRBD2,CSACGLAGVNEQFF,TGCAGTGCTTGTGGACTAGCGGGAGTGAATGAGCAGTTCTTC
TRBJ1-1,TRBV6-4,few,TRBD1,CASSARQGVNTEAFF,TGTGCCAGCAGTGCTCGGCAGGGGGTGAACACTGAAGCTTTCTTT
TRBJ2-7,TRBV20-1,.,TRBD1,CSAPTGTYEQYF,TGCAGTGCCCCGACAGGGACCTACGAGCAGTACTTC
TRBJ1-4,TRBV7-9,few,.,CASSPSGSDNEKLFF,TGTGCCAGCAGCCCTAGTGGGTCAGATAATGAAAAACTGTTTTTT
TRBJ2-7,TRBV18,.,.,CASSPENRGGYEQYF,TGTGCCAGCTCTCCAGAGAACAGGGGAGGTTACGAGCAGTACTTC
TRBJ1-4,TRBV5-6,few,.,CASRTWGGNEKLFF,TGTGCCAGCAGAACGTGGGGAGGTAATGAAAAACTGTTTTTT
TRBJ2-1,TRBV6-2/TRBV6-3,.,TRBD2,CASSYRGRAYNEQFF,TGTGCCAGCAGTTACCGCGGGAGGGCCTACAATGAGCAGTTCTTC
TRBJ2-1,TRBV6-1,.,TRBD1,CASRQDRGSYNEQFF,TGTGCCAGCAGGCAGGACAGGGGATCATACAATGAGCAGTTCTTC
TRBJ1-1,TRBV29-1,.,.,CSVDVYGNTEAFF,TGCAGCGTCGACGTCTACGGCAACACTGAAGCTTTCTTT
TRBJ2-4,TRBV14,.,.,CASSPRTDLAKNIQYF,TGTGCCAGCAGCCCCCGGACAGATTTAGCCAAAAACATTCAGTACTTC
TRBJ2-3,TRBV7-9,few,TRBD1,CASRYFPGQGASDTQYF,TGTGCCAGCAGATATTTTCCGGGACAGGGGGCATCAGATACGCAGTATTTT
TRBJ2-7,TRBV20-1,few,TRBD2,CSARVRGINSYEQYF,TGCAGTGCTAGAGTGCGGGGGATAAATTCCTACGAGCAGTACTTC
TRBJ2-7,TRBV3-1,.,.,CASSQDLDSWGEQYF,TGTGCCAGCAGCCAAGATCTGGACTCTTGGGGCGAGCAGTACTTC
TRBJ2-7,TRBV6-2/TRBV6-3,.,TRBD2,CASSYDSASGTYEQYF,TGTGCCAGCAGTTACGATTCGGCTAGCGGAACCTACGAGCAGTACTTC
TRBJ2-2,TRBV29-1,few,.,CSVRLITGELFF,TGCAGCGTTCGACTGATCACCGGGGAGCTGTTTTTT
TRBJ2-1,TRBV3-1,few,TRBD2,CASSQDSPGTRTYNEQFF,TGTGCCAGCAGCCAAGATAGCCCAGGGACTAGAACCTACAATGAGCAGTTCTTC
TRBJ1-4,TRBV5-1,.,.,CASSEGTPNEKLFF,TGCGCCAGCAGTGAAGGGACCCCTAATGAAAAACTGTTTTTT
TRBJ2-7,TRBV29-1,.,.,CSVGEPYSSYEQYF,TGCAGCGTTGGTGAGCCCTATAGCTCCTACGAGCAGTACTTC
TRBJ1-1,TRBV19,.,.,CASSMGGMNTEAFF,TGTGCCAGTAGTATGGGAGGGATGAACACTGAAGCTTTCTTT
TRBJ2-7,TRBV19,few,TRBD1,CASGTGANYEQYF,TGTGCCAGTGGGACAGGGGCAAATTACGAGCAGTACTTC